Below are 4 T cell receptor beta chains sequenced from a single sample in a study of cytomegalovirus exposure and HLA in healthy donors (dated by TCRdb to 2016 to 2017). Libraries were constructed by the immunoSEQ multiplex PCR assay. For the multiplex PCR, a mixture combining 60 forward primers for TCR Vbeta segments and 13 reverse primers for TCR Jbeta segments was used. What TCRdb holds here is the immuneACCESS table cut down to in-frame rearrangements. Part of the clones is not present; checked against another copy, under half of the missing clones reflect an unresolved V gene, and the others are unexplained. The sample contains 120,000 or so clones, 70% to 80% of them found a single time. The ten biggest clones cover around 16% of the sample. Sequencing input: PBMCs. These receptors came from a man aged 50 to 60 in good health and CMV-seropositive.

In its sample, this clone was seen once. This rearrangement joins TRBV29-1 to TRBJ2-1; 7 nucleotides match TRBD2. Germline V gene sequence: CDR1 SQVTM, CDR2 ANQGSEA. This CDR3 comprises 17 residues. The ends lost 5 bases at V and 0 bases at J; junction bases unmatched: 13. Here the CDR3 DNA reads TGCAGCGTTCGACCCCCACTAGCGCCGAGCTCCTACAATGAGCAGTTCTTC. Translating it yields CSVRPPLAPSSYNEQFF.

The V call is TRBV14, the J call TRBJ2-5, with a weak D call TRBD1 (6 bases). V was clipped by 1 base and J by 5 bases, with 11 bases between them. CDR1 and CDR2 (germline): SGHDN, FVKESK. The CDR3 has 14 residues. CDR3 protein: CASSQGQAGETQYF. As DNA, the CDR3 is TGTGCCAGCAGCCAAGGACAGGCGGGCGAGACCCAGTACTTC.

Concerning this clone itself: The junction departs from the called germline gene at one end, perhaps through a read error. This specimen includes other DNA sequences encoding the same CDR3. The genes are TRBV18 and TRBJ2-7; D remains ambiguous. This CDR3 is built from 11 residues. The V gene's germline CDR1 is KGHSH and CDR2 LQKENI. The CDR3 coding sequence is TGTGCCAGCTCACCCTCCGACGAGCAGTACTTC. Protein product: CASSPSDEQYF.

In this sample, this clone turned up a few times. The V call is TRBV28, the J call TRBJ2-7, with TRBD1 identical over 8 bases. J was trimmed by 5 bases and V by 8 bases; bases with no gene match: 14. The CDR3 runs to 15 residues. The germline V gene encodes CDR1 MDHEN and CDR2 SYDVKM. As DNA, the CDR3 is TGTGCCAGCCAGGGTCTAATCGGACAGGGCAACGAGCAGTACTTC. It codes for CASQGLIGQGNEQYF.